This is a list of T cell receptor beta chains from one sample in a study of cytomegalovirus exposure and HLA in healthy donors. Here immunoSEQ multiplex PCR was the method, and the copy in TCRdb shows in-frame clones only, minus some. The sample shows around 99,000 clones, under 80% of them seen only once. The specimen sequenced was PBMCs. These receptors all stem from a man between 45 and 60 years old in good health and CMV-seropositive. CDR3s leave out the opening cysteine and the closing phenylalanine or tryptophan.

J	V	CDR3
TRBJ2-5	TRBV7-2	ASSNRRETQY
TRBJ2-3	TRBV2	ASSRLAGGTDTQY
TRBJ1-1	TRBV7-9	ASEQGEGAEAF
TRBJ1-2	TRBV5-6	ASSLDRNYGYT
TRBJ1-6	TRBV19	ASSSIGRDRNSPLH
TRBJ1-6	TRBV30	AWSVYGGGSPLH
TRBJ1-1	TRBV4-3	ASSRQGDTEAF
TRBJ2-7	TRBV5-1	ASSYLAGGSYEQY
TRBJ1-6	TRBV4-3	ASSQDGVGQGGSPLN
NA	TRBV30	AGSGDASTGELF
TRBJ1-2	TRBV4-1	ASSQDRSERVPGYT
TRBJ1-3	TRBV19	ASAQGRGNTIY
NA	TRBV9	ASSPGQGLYEQY
TRBJ2-7	TRBV7-9	ASSSDRGPLKQY
TRBJ2-3	TRBV9	ASSALTDTQY
TRBJ2-7	TRBV7-9	ASSSLSFEQY
TRBJ2-3	TRBV18	ASSHGGTGVATQY
TRBJ1-1	TRBV29-1	SVGGQGTEAF
TRBJ1-1	TRBV7-3	ASRDSGNTEAF
TRBJ2-1	TRBV29-1	SVGGVGTSGGNEQF
TRBJ2-2	TRBV19	ASSRRGNTGELF
TRBJ2-2	TRBV7-9	ASTPQASENTGELF
TRBJ1-6	TRBV4-3	ASSRSSGSFDSPLH
TRBJ2-7	TRBV5-6	ASSSLAGSHEQY
TRBJ1-2	TRBV14	ASSQDVSRVRGYT
TRBJ1-1	TRBV7-2	ASSLTGNTEAF
TRBJ1-4	TRBV4-3	ASSQDLQGRRGTNEKLF
TRBJ2-3	TRBV6-4	ASSRGAADTQY
TRBJ1-5	TRBV30	AWSVRTNNQPQN
TRBJ1-2	TRBV5-4	ASSPPVNSGYT
TRBJ1-2	TRBV23-1	ASSQGQGSGYT
TRBJ2-7	TRBV7-3	ASSLAGTGEYEQY
TRBJ2-2	TRBV7-2	ASSLAGGDTGELF
TRBJ2-7	TRBV5-8	ASSLRGGTAYEQY
TRBJ2-7	TRBV21-1	ASSKGGQYYEQY
TRBJ1-2	TRBV9	ASSGGQGASYGYT
TRBJ1-6	TRBV20-1	SVWTGELN
TRBJ2-2	TRBV9	ASSPGPNTGELF
TRBJ1-5	TRBV27	ASRPGQLHQPQH
TRBJ2-1	TRBV4-3	ASSQGSGTGDEQF
TRBJ2-3	TRBV27	ASSSGQGADTQY
TRBJ2-1	TRBV5-6	ASRSLGLVENEQF